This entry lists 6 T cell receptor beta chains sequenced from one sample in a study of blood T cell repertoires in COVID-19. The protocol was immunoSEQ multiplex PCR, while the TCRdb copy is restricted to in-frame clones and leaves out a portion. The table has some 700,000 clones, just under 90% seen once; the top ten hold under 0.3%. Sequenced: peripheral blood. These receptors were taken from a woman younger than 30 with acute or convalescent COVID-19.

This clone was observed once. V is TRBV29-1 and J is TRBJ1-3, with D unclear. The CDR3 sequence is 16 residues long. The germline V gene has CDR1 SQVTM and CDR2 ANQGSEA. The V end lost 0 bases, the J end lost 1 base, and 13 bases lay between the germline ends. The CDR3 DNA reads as TGCAGCGTTGAAGATACCTGGCGGCCTTCTGGAAACACCATATATTTT. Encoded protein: CSVEDTWRPSGNTIYF.

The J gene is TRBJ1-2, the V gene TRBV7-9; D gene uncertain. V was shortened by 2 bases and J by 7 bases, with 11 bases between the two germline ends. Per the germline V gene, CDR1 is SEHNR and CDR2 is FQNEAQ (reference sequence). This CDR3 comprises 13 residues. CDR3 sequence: CASSLKRGSGYTF. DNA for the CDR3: TGTGCCAGCAGCTTAAAGCGCGGGTCTGGCTACACCTTC. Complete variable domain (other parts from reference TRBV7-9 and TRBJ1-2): DTGVSQNPRHKITKRGQNVTFRCDPISEHNRLYWYRQTLGQGPEFLTYFQNEAQLEKSRLLSDRFSAERPKGSFSTLEIQRTEQGDSAMYLCASSLKRGSGYTFGSGTRLTVV.

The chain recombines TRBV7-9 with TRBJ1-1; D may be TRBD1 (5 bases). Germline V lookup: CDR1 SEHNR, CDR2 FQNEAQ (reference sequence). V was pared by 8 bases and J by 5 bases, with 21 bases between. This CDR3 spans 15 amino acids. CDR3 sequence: CASGHIGAGETEAFF. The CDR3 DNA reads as TGTGCCAGCGGCCATATAGGGGCGGGGGAGACTGAAGCTTTCTTT.

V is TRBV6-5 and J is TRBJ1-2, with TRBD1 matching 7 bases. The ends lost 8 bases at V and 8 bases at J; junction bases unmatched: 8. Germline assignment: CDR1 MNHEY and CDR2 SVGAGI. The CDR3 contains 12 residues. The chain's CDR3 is CASSTQGIGYTF. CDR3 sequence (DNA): TGTGCCAGCTCGACACAGGGGATCGGCTACACCTTC.

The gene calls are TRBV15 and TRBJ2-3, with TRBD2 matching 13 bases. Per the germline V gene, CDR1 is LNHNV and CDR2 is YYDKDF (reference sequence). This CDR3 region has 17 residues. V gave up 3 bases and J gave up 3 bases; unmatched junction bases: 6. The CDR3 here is CATSRIVGLAGTDTQYF. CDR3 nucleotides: TGTGCCACCAGCAGGATCGTGGGACTAGCGGGGACAGATACGCAGTATTTT.

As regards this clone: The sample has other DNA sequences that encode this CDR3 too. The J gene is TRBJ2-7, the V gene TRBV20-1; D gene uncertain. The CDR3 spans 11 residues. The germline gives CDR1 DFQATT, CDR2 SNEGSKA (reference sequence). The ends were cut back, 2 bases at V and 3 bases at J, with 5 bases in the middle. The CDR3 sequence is CSARRGYEQYF. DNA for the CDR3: TGCAGTGCTAGAAGAGGCTACGAGCAGTACTTC.